What follows are 31 T cell receptor beta chains derived from one specimen sequenced in a study of shared clonotypes between healthy human individuals. Method: immunoSEQ multiplex PCR; TCRdb's copy keeps in-frame clones and lacks some. The table includes roughly 1,000,000 clones, about 84% detected once. Sequencing input: memory CD4+ T cells from PBMCs. Subset reported: CD45RA-negative fraction. These receptors were obtained from a man aged 18 to 29 in good health. Some clones in this sample may be carry-over from other donors' samples.

The rearrangement links TRBV28 to TRBJ1-5; D is uncertain. The CDR3 is made up of 15 amino acids. V lost 2 bases to trimming and J lost 0 bases, with 8 bases between them. Germline CDR1 reads MDHEN; CDR2 reads SYDVKM. The CDR3, as DNA: TGTGCCAGCAGTTTACCCTACAGTAGCAATCAGCCCCAGCATTTT. This gives the protein CASSLPYSSNQPQHF.

The chain carries TRBV5-4 and TRBJ2-7; TRBD2 is a possible D gene (6 bases). The CDR3 runs to 15 residues. V was trimmed by 0 bases and J by 7 bases, leaving 17 bases between them. CDR1 and CDR2 (germline): SGHNT, YYREEE (reference sequence). The CDR3 sequence is CASSLAGKAGLEQYF. DNA for the CDR3: TGTGCCAGCAGCTTGGCGGGTAAGGCGGGGCTGGAGCAGTACTTC. The whole variable domain, remainder taken from reference TRBV5-4 and TRBJ2-7, is ETGVTQSPTHLIKTRGQQVTLRCSSQSGHNTVSWYQQALGQGPQFIFQYYREEENGRGNFPPRFSGLQFPNYSSELNVNALELDDSALYLCASSLAGKAGLEQYFGPGTRLTVT.

The genes are TRBV5-4 and TRBJ2-2; the D gene is possibly TRBD2 (5 bases). The CDR3 runs 15 residues. Germline V gene data show CDR1 as SGHNT and CDR2 as YYREEE (reference sequence). With 0 bases removed from V and 7 bases from J, the gap between germline ends came to 13 bases. CDR3 in DNA: TGTGCCAGCAGCTTGGGTTTTAGCGTGGACGGGGAGCTGTTTTTT. Protein sequence: CASSLGFSVDGELFF.

This clone occurred a few times. V usage is TRBV27 and J usage is TRBJ1-5; the D is unclear. Germline CDR1 and CDR2: MNHEY and SMNVEV (reference sequence). The V end lost 6 bases, the J end lost 6 bases, and 15 bases lay between the germline ends. The CDR3 covers 14 residues. In nucleotides, the CDR3 is TGTGCCAGCAGCCGCGGGTTCGATGGTCAGCCCCAGCATTTT. The encoded protein is CASSRGFDGQPQHF.

The chain combines TRBV19 with TRBJ2-2; TRBD1 agrees at 10 bases. CDR1 and CDR2 from the germline V gene are LNHDA and SQIVND (reference sequence). There are 14 residues in the CDR3. V lost 6 bases and J lost 8; bases outside the gene matches: 6. The CDR3 protein is CASRMTGGTGELFF. The CDR3 DNA reads TGTGCCAGTAGAATGACAGGGGGCACGGGGGAGCTGTTTTTT.

The rearrangement joins TRBV27 to TRBJ2-7; no definite D call. The CDR3 has 14 amino acids. Trimming shortened V by 2 bases and J by 2 bases, and 10 bases separated the two germline ends. Germline CDR1 is MNHEY and CDR2 is SMNVEV (reference sequence). The CDR3 coding sequence is TGTGCCAGCAGTTTAAGATCTGTTCCCTACGAGCAGTACTTC. This encodes CASSLRSVPYEQYF.

This rearrangement joins TRBV9 to TRBJ1-1, with D maybe TRBD1 (6 bases). The V and J ends lost 5 bases and 3 bases respectively, with 20 bases between them. This CDR3 is built from 16 residues. Germline lookup yields CDR1 SGDLS and CDR2 YYNGEE. CDR3 coding DNA: TGTGCCAGCAGTCGATTACAGGGAAATGGGGACACTGAAGCTTTCTTT. Amino acids: CASSRLQGNGDTEAFF.

The chain joins TRBV6-1 to TRBJ1-2; D not certain. V was pared by 2 bases and J by 5 bases, with 12 bases between. CDR1 and CDR2 (germline): MNHNS, SASEGT. This CDR3 contains 14 residues. CDR3 sequence: CASSERRAEYGYTF. CDR3 DNA: TGTGCCAGCAGTGAAAGAAGGGCAGAATATGGCTACACCTTC.

The rearrangement uses TRBV28 and TRBJ2-1; TRBD1 matches at 9 bases. Losses at the gene ends were 6 bases for V and 7 bases for J; bases not matched to a gene: 4. Germline assignment: CDR1 MDHEN and CDR2 SYDVKM. The CDR3 spans 13 residues. CDR3 DNA sequence: TGTGCCAGCAGAGGGACAGGGAGGAATGAGCAGTTCTTC. This sequence encodes CASRGTGRNEQFF. Full variable domain (missing parts from reference TRBV28 and TRBJ2-1): DVKVTQSSRYLVKRTGEKVFLECVQDMDHENMFWYRQDPGLGLRLIYFSYDVKMKEKGDIPEGYSVSREKKERFSLILESASTNQTSMYLCASRGTGRNEQFFGPGTRLTVL.

This clone was seen more than once but under ten times. J is TRBJ1-1 and V is TRBV5-5; TRBD1 matches 7 bases. V dropped 4 bases and J dropped 4; count of bases not matched to a gene: 10. This CDR3 region has 15 residues. CDR1 is SGHKS and CDR2 is YYEKEE in the germline V gene (reference sequence). CDR3 sequence reads: CASSGGLQGRTEAFF. Here the CDR3 DNA reads TGTGCCAGCAGCGGAGGATTACAGGGGCGCACTGAAGCTTTCTTT.

This chain connects TRBV2 to TRBJ1-2; TRBD1 might be the D (5 bases). The CDR3 consists of 14 residues. Per germline, CDR1 SNHLY and CDR2 FYNNEI. The V and J ends lost 5 bases and 8 bases respectively, with 18 bases between them. CDR3 nucleotides: TGTGCCAGCAGTCGGGACCTTCGTAACGGGGGCTACACCTTC. Amino acid sequence: CASSRDLRNGGYTF.

This sequence joins TRBV11-2 and TRBJ2-3; 12 bases are shared with TRBD2. V lost 0 bases, J lost 6 bases, and 7 bases stayed unmatched. Germline CDR1 SGHAT, CDR2 FQNNGV. The CDR3 contains 17 residues. The CDR3 bases are TGTGCCAGCAGCTTAGAAGCTAGCGGGAGGGCCCTCGATACGCAGTATTTT. Its translation is CASSLEASGRALDTQYF.

V is TRBV5-1 and J is TRBJ2-1; D gene uncertain. Germline-derived CDR1 and CDR2 are SGHRS and YFSETQ. This CDR3 has 12 amino acids. Trimming pared 1 base from V and 7 bases from J, leaving 6 bases between. CDR3 DNA: TGCGCCAGCAGCTTGATGGGGAATGAGCAGTTCTTC. Protein: CASSLMGNEQFF.

V gene TRBV30 combines with J gene TRBJ1-1; D unclear. The CDR3 is 12 residues long. With 0 bases removed from V and 10 bases from J, the gap between germline ends came to 12 bases. Germline-derived CDR1 and CDR2 are GTSNPN and SVGIG (reference sequence). The CDR3 loop reads CAWSVYRNVAFF. The CDR3 DNA is TGTGCCTGGAGTGTTTATCGGAATGTAGCTTTCTTT. Full variable domain (rest looked up from reference TRBV30 and TRBJ1-1): SQTIHQWPATLVQPVGSPLSLECTVEGTSNPNLYWYRQAAGRGLQLLFYSVGIGQISSEVPQNLSASRPQDRQFILSSKKLLLSDSGFYLCAWSVYRNVAFFGQGTRLTVV.

The V call is TRBV30, the J call TRBJ1-2, with 7 positions matching TRBD1. The CDR3 has 14 residues. J was trimmed by 4 bases and V by 2 bases; bases with no gene match: 7. Germline CDR1 GTSNPN, CDR2 SVGIG (reference sequence). Written as DNA, the CDR3 is TGTGCCTGGAGTCCCGGGACAGAAGCCTATGGCTACACCTTC. It translates to CAWSPGTEAYGYTF.

The chain has TRBV5-6 and TRBJ2-2; D might be TRBD1 or TRBD2, each matching 5 bases. CDR1 SGHDT and CDR2 YYEEEE come from the germline V gene. This CDR3 has 17 residues. Trimming took 6 bases from V and 0 from J, leaving 18 bases between them. CDR3 amino acids: CASTQNGDPANTGELFF. The CDR3 DNA sequence: TGTGCCAGCACCCAGAATGGGGACCCGGCGAACACCGGGGAGCTGTTTTTT.

CDR3 nucleotide sequence: TGCGCCAGCAGCCGAGCCCCCCCGGGGAGTTACGAGCAGTACTTC. This codes for CASSRAPPGSYEQYF. The chain couples TRBV4-3 to TRBJ2-7; possible D gene TRBD2, 5 bases. The V gene's germline CDR1 is LGHNA and CDR2 YSLEER. With 4 bases removed from V and 4 bases from J, the gap between germline ends came to 17 bases. The CDR3 extends over 15 amino acids.

In this sample, this clone turned up a few times. The genes are TRBV2 and TRBJ2-7; 8 bases are shared with TRBD1. V dropped 8 bases and J dropped 5; count of bases not matched to a gene: 11. CDR3 length: 14 amino acids. Germline CDR1 is SNHLY and CDR2 is FYNNEI. The CDR3 region is CASAQGARGHEQYF. The CDR3 DNA follows: TGTGCCAGCGCCCAGGGGGCCCGCGGCCACGAGCAGTACTTC.

The V call is TRBV18, the J call TRBJ2-7; 9 bases align to TRBD2. V lost 2 bases to trimming and J lost 0 bases; unmatched junction nucleotides: 5. The V gene's germline CDR1 is KGHSH and CDR2 LQKENI. The CDR3 length is 16 residues. The CDR3 region is CASSPGASGVSYEQYF. CDR3 in DNA: TGTGCCAGCTCACCAGGAGCTAGCGGGGTCTCCTACGAGCAGTACTTC.

This clone was recorded a few times. V usage is TRBV5-1 and J usage is TRBJ2-3; 10 bases line up with TRBD2. The CDR3 has 17 amino acids. The ends lost 0 bases at V and 1 base at J; junction bases unmatched: 5. The V gene's germline CDR1 is SGHRS and CDR2 YFSETQ. The CDR3 nucleotides are TGCGCCAGCAGCTTGGGTCCCGGGACTAGCGGCACAGATACGCAGTATTTT. This gives the protein CASSLGPGTSGTDTQYF. The full variable domain, completed using reference TRBV5-1 and TRBJ2-3, is KAGVTQTPRYLIKTRGQQVTLSCSPISGHRSVSWYQQTPGQGLQFLFEYFSETQRNKGNFPGRFSGRQFSNSRSEMNVSTLELGDSALYLCASSLGPGTSGTDTQYFGPGTRLTVL.

The rearrangement joins TRBV7-3 to TRBJ2-7, with D possibly matching TRBD2 (6 bases). The CDR3 consists of 15 residues. Germline V gene data show CDR1 as SGHTA and CDR2 as FQGTGA. The germline V and J ends were trimmed by 2 bases and 2 bases, with 13 bases remaining between them. The CDR3 DNA follows: TGTGCCAGCAGCTTAGGGGGGAGGCCCGCCTACGAGCAGTACTTC. Residues: CASSLGGRPAYEQYF.

Note on this clone: One end of the junction varies from germline; a read error may be responsible. This chain joins TRBV29-1 and TRBJ2-5, with 11 bases matching TRBD2. Germline CDR1 and CDR2: SQVTM and ANQGSEA. The CDR3 is made up of 13 amino acids. The CDR3 DNA sequence: TGCAGCGTTGAGCAGGGTCCGGGACTAGCGGTACACTTC. It encodes CSVEQGPGLAVHF.

The V call is TRBV18, the J call TRBJ2-4; no firm D call. This CDR3 has 16 residues. Per germline, CDR1 KGHSH and CDR2 LQKENI. Trimming left V 4 bases short and J 1 base short, with 14 bases between. The CDR3 sequence: CASSLGDPVAKNIQYF. CDR3 DNA sequence: TGTGCCAGCTCACTAGGCGACCCCGTGGCCAAAAACATTCAGTACTTC.

Points on this clone: With a much larger clone just one base away, this may be a read error. The identical CDR3 is also encoded by other nucleotide sequences in the sample. This chain connects TRBV30 to TRBJ2-5; D not certain. CDR3 length: 12 residues. The V gene's germline CDR1 is GTSNPN and CDR2 SVGIG (reference sequence). With 5 bases removed from V and 14 bases from J, the gap between germline ends came to 21 bases. The CDR3 DNA sequence: TGTGCCTGGTCGCAGGACCGCTACGAGCAATACTTC. Its translation: CAWSQDRYEQYF.

The chain is built from TRBV21-1 and TRBJ2-7; the listed D gene, TRBD2, was not tested against the DNA. TRBV21-1 is listed as a pseudogene. The CDR3 runs to 15 residues. The chain's CDR3 is CASRKNGGSSYEQYF. Here the CDR3 DNA reads TGTGCCAGCAGAAAGAACGGAGGGAGCTCCTACGAGCAGTACTTC.

The chain joins TRBV5-5 to TRBJ1-1, with 8 bases identical to TRBD1. Germline V CDR1 and CDR2: SGHKS, YYEKEE (reference sequence). This CDR3 is 14 amino acids long. V was clipped by 2 bases and J by 4 bases; unmatched bases: 4. Written as DNA, the CDR3 is TGTGCCAGCAGCTTCGACAGGGGCGGCACTGAAGCTTTCTTT. It yields the protein CASSFDRGGTEAFF.

The chain employs TRBV2 and TRBJ2-1; 7 bases line up with TRBD2. The junction had 9 bases not matched to a gene; V was cut back by 3 bases and J by 7 bases. CDR1 is SNHLY and CDR2 is FYNNEI in the germline V gene. This CDR3 is built from 15 residues. The CDR3 coding sequence is TGTGCCAGCAGTGAGGGGAGGGCGGTGAGAAATGAGCAGTTCTTC. It yields the protein CASSEGRAVRNEQFF.

This chain joins TRBV29-1 and TRBJ2-7; D is uncertain. Germline-derived CDR1 and CDR2 are SQVTM and ANQGSEA. Trimming stripped 4 bases from V and 3 bases from J, with 4 bases between. CDR3 size: 10 residues. The CDR3 sequence is CSVGVYEQYF. The DNA of the CDR3 is TGCAGCGTTGGGGTCTACGAGCAGTACTTC.

The rearrangement uses TRBV7-9 and TRBJ1-1, with D perhaps matching TRBD1 (5 bases). Germline lookup yields CDR1 SEHNR and CDR2 FQNEAQ (reference sequence). The CDR3 loop spans 15 amino acids. V was pared by 5 bases and J by 1 base, with 14 bases between. The CDR3 is CASSPTEGPNTEAFF. For the CDR3, the DNA is TGTGCCAGCAGCCCGACCGAGGGACCGAACACTGAAGCTTTCTTT.

The chain carries TRBV7-9 and TRBJ2-5, with TRBD2 matching 8 bases. This CDR3 has 17 amino acids. V dropped 6 bases and J dropped 4; count of bases not matched to a gene: 16. Germline lookup yields CDR1 SEHNR and CDR2 FQNEAQ (reference sequence). The DNA for the CDR3 is TGTGCCAGCAGGGGCCAAAACCGGGCTAGCGGGTTAGAGACCCAGTACTTC. This translates into CASRGQNRASGLETQYF.

J is TRBJ2-3 and V is TRBV10-3, with 8 bases lining up with TRBD2. CDR1 ENHRY and CDR2 SYGVKD come from the germline V gene. The CDR3 spans 15 residues. The ends lost 7 bases at V and 3 bases at J; junction bases unmatched: 9. The CDR3 bases are TGTGCCATCAAAAAGGGGCGGGAGGCTACAGATACGCAGTATTTT. Protein product: CAIKKGREATDTQYF.